The 22 T cell receptor beta chains listed next were all sequenced from one sample in a study of CD8 T cells in ankylosing spondylitis. Study-level findings and limits: For ankylosing spondylitis blood, a TCR beta motif of about eight highly homologous variants appeared characteristic.

These TCRs are of unknown antigen specificity. One entry per CDR3 protein, called by TCRdb with MiXCR from the 5' RACE reads. The sample lists about 800,000 distinct CDR3 sequences; about 10% were seen once. Sequencing was carried out using blood, either unsorted or a sorted T cell fraction (not recorded which). These TCRs come from a male donor with ankylosing spondylitis.

The chain links TRBV9 to TRBJ1-1; D possibly corresponds to TRBD1 (5 bases). This CDR3 region has 14 residues. Germline CDR1 is SGDLS and CDR2 is YYNGEE. V lost 3 bases to trimming and J lost 4 bases, with 13 bases between them. In DNA, the CDR3 is TGTGCCAGCAGCGGCATTGGGGGAAGCACTGAAGCTTTCTTT. Translating it yields CASSGIGGSTEAFF.

J is TRBJ1-1 and V is TRBV11-1, with TRBD1 as a possible D gene (5 bases). In germline, CDR1 is SGHAT, CDR2 FQDESV (reference sequence). V lost 5 bases to trimming and J lost 1 base, with 14 bases between them. The CDR3 has 15 residues. Written as DNA, the CDR3 is TGTGCCAGCAGCCGACCGAGACAGACGAACACTGAAGCTTTCTTT. This gives the protein CASSRPRQTNTEAFF.

This clonotype was detected ten times or more. The chain links TRBV11-2 to TRBJ2-1, with 9 bases identical to TRBD1. This CDR3 has 14 amino acids. Germline CDR1 is SGHAT and CDR2 is FQNNGV. Trimming took 7 bases from V and 6 from J; bases not matched to a gene: 7. CDR3: CASTPGTGSNEQFF. Written as DNA, the CDR3 is TGTGCCAGCACCCCGGGGACAGGGAGCAATGAGCAGTTCTTC.

This clonotype was observed at least ten times. The genes are TRBV20-1 and TRBJ1-4; D gene ambiguous. Germline V gene lookup returns CDR1 DFQATT and CDR2 SNEGSKA (reference sequence). V dropped 5 bases and J dropped 0 bases, with 10 bases sitting between them. This CDR3 is 14 amino acids long. CDR3 sequence: CSALKVATNEKLFF. CDR3 nucleotide sequence: TGCAGTGCTCTCAAAGTTGCAACTAATGAAAAACTGTTTTTT.

The rearrangement links TRBV6-5 to TRBJ2-2; unclear D gene. The length of the CDR3 is 14 residues. V was pared by 2 bases and J by 3 bases, with 7 bases between. From germline, CDR1 is MNHEY and CDR2 SVGAGI. In DNA, the CDR3 is TGTGCCAGCAGTTACCGACTCTACACCGGGGAGCTGTTTTTT. This translates into CASSYRLYTGELFF.

The table lists this clonotype with many counts. Mismatch with germline at one junction end may stem from a read error. This chain joins TRBV5-1 and TRBJ1-3; no reliable D call. This CDR3 spans 15 amino acids. Germline CDR1 SGHRS, CDR2 YFSETQ. CDR3 residues: CASSLDGSSGNTIYF. For the CDR3, the DNA is TGTGCCAGCAGCTTAGACGGCAGCTCTGGAAACACCATATATTTT.

The sample holds many counts of this clonotype. This chain connects TRBV7-2 to TRBJ1-1, with 7 bases identical to TRBD1. The CDR3 runs 15 residues. Trimming cost V 0 bases and J 4 bases; bases outside gene matches: 5. Germline V CDR1 and CDR2: SGHTA, FQGNSA. The CDR3 DNA reads TGTGCCAGCAGCTTAGCTGCGACAGGGAGCACTGAAGCTTTCTTT. This encodes CASSLAATGSTEAFF.

This clonotype was seen a handful of times. This chain uses TRBV29-1 with TRBJ1-1; no clear D. There are 15 residues in the CDR3. V lost 5 bases and J lost 1, with 17 bases in between. Germline V gene lookup returns CDR1 SQVTM and CDR2 ANQGSEA. CDR3 coding DNA: TGCAGCGTTATCAGGCCAGCCCTCGCGAACACTGAAGCTTTCTTT. This gives the protein CSVIRPALANTEAFF.

The rearrangement joins TRBV28 to TRBJ2-1; 9 bases are shared with TRBD1. CDR1 and CDR2 (germline): MDHEN, SYDVKM. This CDR3 has 13 residues. V shed 5 bases, J shed 12 bases, and the junction held 8 bases outside the gene matches. The CDR3 protein is CASSRDRAPGQFF. As DNA, the CDR3 is TGTGCCAGCAGTAGGGACAGGGCCCCAGGGCAGTTCTTC.

This clonotype was observed many times. The V gene is TRBV12-3 or TRBV12-4, the J gene TRBJ1-2; D is uncertain. Deletions cut 6 bases from V and 5 bases from J, with 13 bases between. The CDR3 covers 13 residues. This chain's CDR3 is CASSYLTRYGYTF. The CDR3, as DNA: TGTGCCAGCAGCTACTTGACCCGATATGGCTACACCTTC.

The gene calls are TRBV20-1 and TRBJ2-1; maybe TRBD2 (7 bases). Deletions cut 0 bases from V and 7 bases from J, with 19 bases between. Germline lookup yields CDR1 DFQATT and CDR2 SNEGSKA (reference sequence). The CDR3 runs to 16 residues. The CDR3 sequence: CSARDRRGRGGNEQFF. The CDR3 DNA sequence: TGCAGTGCTAGAGATCGGAGGGGCAGGGGAGGGAATGAGCAGTTCTTC.

In this sample, this clonotype turned up a few times. V is TRBV7-2 and J is TRBJ2-1; no clear D gene. Per the germline V gene, CDR1 is SGHTA and CDR2 is FQGNSA. V was clipped by 4 bases and J by 8 bases, with 15 bases between them. This CDR3 region has 14 residues. The CDR3 DNA reads as TGTGCCAGCAGCTCCATGATTGGTTACGATGAGCAGTTCTTC. It codes for CASSSMIGYDEQFF. The variable domain in full, completed from reference TRBV7-2 and TRBJ2-1, reads GAGVSQSPSNKVTEKGKDVELRCDPISGHTALYWYRQSLGQGLEFLIYFQGNSAPDKSGLPSDRFSAERTGGSVSTLTIQRTQQEDSAVYLCASSSMIGYDEQFFGPGTRLTVL.

The V call is TRBV5-6, the J call TRBJ1-1, with TRBD1 as a possible D gene (6 bases). Germline assignment: CDR1 SGHDT and CDR2 YYEEEE. The CDR3 runs 17 residues. V lost 7 bases to trimming and J lost 0 bases, with 22 bases between them. The CDR3 loop is CASGLGARPSMNTEAFF. The CDR3 DNA follows: TGTGCCAGCGGCCTGGGGGCGCGCCCAAGTATGAACACTGAAGCTTTCTTT. Drawing the rest from reference TRBV5-6 and TRBJ1-1, the complete variable domain is DAGVTQSPTHLIKTRGQQVTLRCSPKSGHDTVSWYQQALGQGPQFIFQYYEEEERQRGNFPDRFSGHQFPNYSSELNVNALLLGDSALYLCASGLGARPSMNTEAFFGQGTRLTVV.

There are many counts of this clonotype. The rearrangement links TRBV7-2 to TRBJ2-7, with a possible D match to TRBD1 (6 bases). CDR1 and CDR2 from the germline V gene are SGHTA and FQGNSA. This CDR3 comprises 14 residues. V was shortened by 1 base and J by 2 bases, with 9 bases between the two germline ends. The DNA for the CDR3 is TGTGCCAGCAGCTTAGAACAGGGTGCCTACGAGCAGTACTTC. Protein product: CASSLEQGAYEQYF.

This clonotype was seen many times. The V call is TRBV20-1, the J call TRBJ2-5, with TRBD1 matching 8 bases. V lost 7 bases, J lost 2 bases, and 3 bases stayed unmatched. Germline CDR1 and CDR2: DFQATT and SNEGSKA (reference sequence). The CDR3 contains 12 residues. This chain's CDR3 is CSVNRGQETQYF. The CDR3 DNA reads as TGCAGTGTCAACAGGGGGCAAGAGACCCAGTACTTC.

On this clonotype itself: A much bigger clone sits one base away, suggesting this may be a read error. The chain uses TRBV20-1 and TRBJ2-2; 12 nucleotides agree with TRBD2. This CDR3 comprises 15 residues. In germline, CDR1 is DFQATT, CDR2 SNEGSKA (reference sequence). Unmatched junction bases numbered 2, after V lost 0 bases and J lost 6 bases. Here the CDR3 reads CSARDRLAGAGELFF. Written as DNA, the CDR3 is TGCAGTGCTAGAGATAGACTAGCGGGAGCCGGGGAGCTGTTTTTT.

The chain is built from TRBV6-2 or TRBV6-3 and TRBJ2-1; the match to TRBD1 covers 7 bases. Unmatched junction bases numbered 4, after V lost 5 bases and J lost 6 bases. CDR3 size: 13 residues. Germline V gene lookup returns CDR1 MNHEY and CDR2 SVGEGT. DNA for the CDR3: TGTGCCAGCAGTGACAGGGAGCGCAATGAGCAGTTCTTC. The encoded protein is CASSDRERNEQFF.

V and J are TRBV4-1 and TRBJ2-1; D tentatively fits TRBD1 or TRBD2 (5 bases each). V dropped 3 bases and J dropped 6 bases, with 18 bases sitting between them. Germline-derived CDR1 and CDR2 are MGHRA and YSYEKL. CDR3 size: 16 residues. CDR3 coding DNA: TGCGCCAGCAGCCATCCACTTGAGTGGGGGAGCAATGAGCAGTTCTTC. As protein: CASSHPLEWGSNEQFF.

J is TRBJ2-3 and V is TRBV6-1; perhaps TRBD2 as D (5 bases). This CDR3 is 14 amino acids long. Germline loops: CDR1 MNHNS, CDR2 SASEGT. V lost 7 bases to trimming and J lost 2 bases, with 13 bases between them. CDR3 DNA sequence: TGTGCCAGCACCCGGCGGGCAGCCACAGATACGCAGTATTTT. Amino acid sequence: CASTRRAATDTQYF.

This clonotype was observed a handful of times. The V call is TRBV7-2, the J call TRBJ2-7, with 8 bases matching TRBD2. V lost 4 bases to trimming and J lost 4 bases; unmatched junction nucleotides: 9. Germline values: CDR1 SGHTA, CDR2 FQGNSA. The CDR3 totals 15 residues. The CDR3 is CASSSFSGMPYEQYF. CDR3 nucleotides: TGTGCCAGCAGCTCTTTTAGCGGGATGCCTTACGAGCAGTACTTC.

This clonotype has a count of ten or more. J is TRBJ1-1 and V is TRBV6-2 or TRBV6-3, with D uncertain. The CDR3 has 13 amino acids. Germline CDR1 MNHEY, CDR2 SVGEGT. Deletions cut 6 bases from V and 3 bases from J, with 11 bases between. Written as DNA, the CDR3 is TGTGCCAGCAGACTCGAGCGGTACACTGAAGCTTTCTTT. Translated, it gives CASRLERYTEAFF.

V is TRBV10-3 and J is TRBJ2-3, with D uncertain. Trimming removed 10 bases at V and 5 bases at J, with 16 bases between. The CDR3 extends over 13 amino acids. In germline, CDR1 is ENHRY, CDR2 SYGVKD. CDR3 residues: CATSGPRRDTQYF. The CDR3, as DNA: TGTGCCACGTCGGGCCCAAGGAGAGATACGCAGTATTTT.